Presented here are 26 T cell receptor beta chains from one specimen sequenced in a study of blood T cell repertoires in COVID-19. Produced via immunoSEQ multiplex PCR; TCRdb's table is partial and in-frame only. Here the sample spans over 200,000 clones, 80% to 90% being singletons. Sequencing was carried out using peripheral blood. Every receptor here comes from a man in his sixties who had recovered from COVID-19.

The chain couples TRBV5-1 to TRBJ2-2; maybe TRBD1 (5 bases). Per the germline V gene, CDR1 is SGHRS and CDR2 is YFSETQ. The CDR3 has 14 residues. The V end was cut by 4 bases, the J end by 11 bases, with 18 bases between. The CDR3 region has the DNA TGCGCCAGCAGCATGTCAAAGGACACGGAAGAGCTGTTTTTT. It translates to CASSMSKDTEELFF.

This chain links TRBV7-8 with TRBJ1-6; D call uncertain. From germline, CDR1 is SGHVS and CDR2 FQNEAQ. Trimming removed 4 bases at V and 8 bases at J, with 12 bases between. CDR3 length: 14 amino acids. CDR3 region: CASSSRAGHSPLHF. The CDR3 bases are TGTGCCAGCAGCTCGAGAGCGGGCCATTCACCCCTCCACTTT.

The chain combines TRBV7-3 with TRBJ2-1; weak D call: TRBD2 (6 bases). The V end was cut by 4 bases, the J end by 0 bases, with 7 bases between. The germline CDR1 and CDR2 sequences are SGHTA and FQGTGA. The CDR3 extends over 14 amino acids. The CDR3 nucleotides are TGTGCCAGCAGCTCCGGGGGCTCCTACAATGAGCAGTTCTTC. It is translated as CASSSGGSYNEQFF.

The chain recombines TRBV5-6 with TRBJ2-2, with D tentatively TRBD1 (5 bases). V lost 4 bases to trimming and J lost 0 bases, with 19 bases between them. The length of the CDR3 is 18 residues. Germline loops: CDR1 SGHDT, CDR2 YYEEEE. CDR3 loop: CASSPYLQGLSNTGELFF. The CDR3 coding sequence is TGTGCCAGCAGCCCCTATCTCCAGGGCCTATCGAACACCGGGGAGCTGTTTTTT. The full variable domain, in which reference TRBV5-6 and TRBJ2-2 provide the parts outside the CDR3, is DAGVTQSPTHLIKTRGQQVTLRCSPKSGHDTVSWYQQALGQGPQFIFQYYEEEERQRGNFPDRFSGHQFPNYSSELNVNALLLGDSALYLCASSPYLQGLSNTGELFFGEGSRLTVL.

V gene TRBV10-3 combines with J gene TRBJ2-3; TRBD2 might be the D (5 bases). The V end lost 6 bases, the J end lost 1 base, and 11 bases lay between the germline ends. CDR3 length equals 14 residues. The germline V gene encodes CDR1 ENHRY and CDR2 SYGVKD. The CDR3 reads CAIRREGGTDTQYF. As DNA, the CDR3 is TGTGCCATCAGGAGGGAAGGAGGCACAGATACGCAGTATTTT.

This clone was seen a handful of times. The J gene is TRBJ1-1, the V gene TRBV14, with D perhaps TRBD1 (6 bases). Germline CDR1 SGHDN, CDR2 FVKESK. The CDR3 consists of 15 residues. With 0 bases removed from V and 6 bases from J, the gap between germline ends came to 14 bases. CDR3 sequence: CASSQDPQGRAEAFF. The CDR3 DNA is TGTGCCAGCAGCCAAGATCCTCAGGGGCGCGCTGAAGCTTTCTTT.

The chain links TRBV12-3 or TRBV12-4 to TRBJ2-7, with a tentative D call TRBD2 (5 bases). CDR3 length: 13 amino acids. Trimming took off 3 bases at V and 5 bases at J, with 11 bases between the two ends. The CDR3 DNA reads TGTGCCAGCAGTTTCTCGGAGGCCCACGAGCAGTACTTC. This sequence encodes CASSFSEAHEQYF.

This clone was counted a few times. The sample carries other DNA sequences with the same CDR3. This chain links TRBV5-4 with TRBJ2-1; 7 positions agree with TRBD2. CDR1 is SGHNT and CDR2 is YYREEE in the germline V gene (reference sequence). This CDR3 region has 16 residues. Trimming removed 0 bases from V and 3 bases from J; junction bases left unmatched: 6. The CDR3 protein is CASSLGSSGYYNEQFF. In nucleotides, the CDR3 is TGTGCCAGCAGCTTGGGGTCTAGCGGCTACTACAATGAGCAGTTCTTC.

The V and J genes are TRBV7-9 and TRBJ1-6; unclear D gene. Per the germline V gene, CDR1 is SEHNR and CDR2 is FQNEAQ (reference sequence). CDR3 size: 14 residues. V lost 5 bases to trimming and J lost 8 bases, with 13 bases between them. The CDR3 sequence: CASSTPAGDSPLHF. DNA of the CDR3: TGTGCCAGCAGCACCCCCGCCGGGGATTCACCCCTCCACTTT.

The chain has TRBV6-5 and TRBJ1-4; D may be TRBD1 (5 bases). The V and J ends lost 5 bases and 8 bases respectively, with 12 bases between them. The germline V gene has CDR1 MNHEY and CDR2 SVGAGI. The CDR3 is 13 residues long. The CDR3 DNA follows: TGTGCCAGCAGTCGCGGGACCAAAGAAAAACTGTTTTTT. Translated, it gives CASSRGTKEKLFF.

The V gene is TRBV24-1, the J gene TRBJ2-2; TRBD1 aligns across 7 bases. CDR3 size: 14 residues. With V trimmed by 11 bases and J by 0 bases, 5 bases remained unmatched. In germline, CDR1 is KGHDR, CDR2 SFDVKD. This chain's CDR3 is CASPGQSNTGELFF. The CDR3 bases are TGTGCCAGCCCGGGACAGTCGAACACCGGGGAGCTGTTTTTT.

This clone was seen only once. The chain joins TRBV27 to TRBJ2-1, with TRBD2 as a possible D gene (6 bases). Germline assignment: CDR1 MNHEY and CDR2 SMNVEV (reference sequence). V was clipped by 3 bases and J by 2 bases, with 8 bases between them. This CDR3 contains 14 residues. CDR3 loop: CASSLLATYNEQFF. CDR3 sequence (DNA): TGTGCCAGCAGTTTGCTAGCGACCTACAATGAGCAGTTCTTC.

V usage is TRBV7-3 and J usage is TRBJ2-1; 9 bases fit TRBD2. V lost 5 bases and J lost 9; bases outside the gene matches: 14. The CDR3 totals 16 residues. Germline V lookup: CDR1 SGHTA, CDR2 FQGTGA. CDR3 residues: CASSLEASGTRGEQFF. CDR3 nucleotides: TGTGCCAGCAGCCTTGAGGCTAGCGGGACAAGGGGTGAGCAGTTCTTC. The full variable domain, completed using reference TRBV7-3 and TRBJ2-1, is GAGVSQTPSNKVTEKGKYVELRCDPISGHTALYWYRQSLGQGPEFLIYFQGTGAADDSGLPNDRFFAVRPEGSVSTLKIQRTERGDSAVYLCASSLEASGTRGEQFFGPGTRLTVL.

The chain has TRBV15 and TRBJ2-7; 8 bases line up with TRBD2. The ends lost 9 bases at V and 3 bases at J; junction bases unmatched: 13. Germline-derived CDR1 and CDR2 are LNHNV and YYDKDF (reference sequence). This CDR3 spans 15 amino acids. CDR3 region: CATTAKREKGYEQYF. The CDR3 DNA follows: TGTGCCACAACAGCCAAGCGGGAGAAGGGCTACGAGCAGTACTTC.

The chain has TRBV10-3 and TRBJ2-7; no firm D call. Germline CDR1 reads ENHRY; CDR2 reads SYGVKD. Trimming took 6 bases from V and 3 from J, leaving 9 bases between them. The CDR3 totals 12 residues. CDR3: CAISPSGYEQYF. The CDR3 bases are TGTGCCATCAGCCCTAGTGGCTACGAGCAGTACTTC.

This chain connects TRBV6-2 or TRBV6-3 to TRBJ2-1; 11 nucleotides match TRBD2. With 4 bases clipped from V and 12 bases from J, the junction kept 8 bases outside the gene matches. Germline V lookup: CDR1 MNHEY, CDR2 SVGEGT. There are 14 residues in the CDR3. In DNA form, the CDR3 reads TGTGCCAGCAGTTCCGCTACTAGCGGGAGTTTGCAGTTCTTC. Its translation is CASSSATSGSLQFF.

V gene TRBV15 combines with J gene TRBJ2-5; TRBD1 might be the D (5 bases). The germline V gene has CDR1 LNHNV and CDR2 YYDKDF (reference sequence). There are 15 residues in the CDR3. V dropped 0 bases and J dropped 7 bases, with 15 bases sitting between them. The CDR3 here is CATSRDEKGKVTQYF. The CDR3 nucleotides read TGTGCCACCAGCAGAGATGAAAAGGGGAAGGTGACCCAGTACTTC.

This rearrangement joins TRBV18 to TRBJ2-3, with 9 bases fitting TRBD2. The V segment lost 3 bases and the J segment 1 base; nucleotides outside the gene matches: 5. CDR1 and CDR2 from the germline V gene are KGHSH and LQKENI. The CDR3 spans 16 residues. The CDR3 reads CASSPSGSRGTDTQYF. CDR3 in DNA: TGTGCCAGCTCACCTAGCGGGAGTCGGGGCACAGATACGCAGTATTTT.

The chain has TRBV27 and TRBJ1-3; unclear D gene. V lost 5 bases to trimming and J lost 0 bases, with 11 bases between them. The CDR3 consists of 15 residues. Germline-derived CDR1 and CDR2 are MNHEY and SMNVEV (reference sequence). CDR3 nucleotides: TGTGCCAGCAGTCTTCACGGTCGCTCTGGAAACACCATATATTTT. Translating gives CASSLHGRSGNTIYF.

J is TRBJ2-2 and V is TRBV19, with D possibly TRBD1 on 5 matching bases. V lost 11 bases, J lost 2 bases, and 12 bases lay in between. This CDR3 region has 13 residues. Per germline, CDR1 LNHDA and CDR2 SQIVND (reference sequence). CDR3 amino acids: CARDSTNTGELFF. In DNA form, the CDR3 reads TGTGCCCGAGACAGCACTAACACCGGGGAGCTGTTTTTT.

Concerning this clone: Other DNA sequences of this sample code for an identical CDR3. The V call is TRBV18, the J call TRBJ1-1; D possibly corresponds to TRBD1 (5 bases). Trimming left V 2 bases short and J 2 bases short, with 6 bases between. Germline V lookup: CDR1 KGHSH, CDR2 LQKENI. The CDR3 covers 13 residues. This chain's CDR3 is CASSPGQNTEAFF. The CDR3 DNA reads as TGTGCCAGCTCACCAGGACAAAACACTGAAGCTTTCTTT. The complete variable domain, with remaining parts taken from reference TRBV18 and TRBJ1-1, reads NAGVMQNPRHLVRRRGQEARLRCSPMKGHSHVYWYRQLPEEGLKFMVYLQKENIIDESGMPKERFSAEFPKEGPSILRIQQVVRGDSAAYFCASSPGQNTEAFFGQGTRLTVV.

This clone came up once. The genes are TRBV18 and TRBJ1-1; D uncertain. The CDR3 is 14 amino acids. Trimming removed 3 bases from V and 3 bases from J, with 11 bases in between. Looked up from germline, CDR1 is KGHSH and CDR2 is LQKENI. CDR3 sequence reads: CASSPVQIDTEAFF. CDR3 nucleotide sequence: TGTGCCAGCTCACCTGTACAGATAGACACTGAAGCTTTCTTT.

The CDR3 region is CATSPSWGGNQPQHF. CDR3 sequence (DNA): TGTGCCACCAGTCCGTCTTGGGGGGGAAATCAGCCCCAGCATTTT. This rearrangement joins TRBV24-1 to TRBJ1-5, with a possible D match to TRBD1 (5 bases). Germline-derived CDR1 and CDR2 are KGHDR and SFDVKD. The CDR3 covers 15 residues. Trimming removed 6 bases from V and 4 bases from J, with 15 bases in between.

V gene TRBV19 combines with J gene TRBJ2-5, with 9 bases identical to TRBD2. The ends lost 6 bases at V and 5 bases at J; junction bases unmatched: 13. CDR1 and CDR2 (germline): LNHDA, SQIVND (reference sequence). The CDR3 loop spans 16 amino acids. The CDR3 sequence is CASSDSGGRAGETQYF. CDR3 DNA sequence: TGTGCCAGTAGCGACTCAGGCGGGAGGGCCGGGGAGACCCAGTACTTC.

The chain links TRBV7-8 to TRBJ1-1; 10 bases align to TRBD1. The V and J ends lost 5 bases and 6 bases, in that order; junction bases with no gene match: 12. The CDR3 runs 16 residues. Germline V gene lookup returns CDR1 SGHVS and CDR2 FQNEAQ. The CDR3 region has the DNA TGTGCCAGCAGCCCTTGGGGACAGGGGCAGGACGCTGAAGCTTTCTTT. This sequence encodes CASSPWGQGQDAEAFF.

This chain connects TRBV25-1 to TRBJ1-1; D is perhaps TRBD1 (5 bases). The CDR3 runs 12 residues. Trimming removed 6 bases from V and 3 bases from J, with 8 bases in between. Germline CDR1 MGHDK, CDR2 SYGVNS. The CDR3 is CASRGVDTEAFF. CDR3 coding DNA: TGTGCCAGCAGAGGGGTGGACACTGAAGCTTTCTTT.